This paragraph reports one TCR beta chain. This clone's antigen is unknown. No much larger clone is present one base from it, and per-base qualities are unavailable. This specimen belongs to a study of blood T cell repertoires in COVID-19 (TCRdb year 2020). At the level of the whole study: Collaborator samples came from the United States, Italy and Spain and covered acute and convalescent phases of COVID-19. Where HLA class I and class II types were available, the types were taken from metadata supplied by the sample provider, not from assay-based typing. Deeply sampled blood TCRbeta repertoires from subjects exposed to, actively infected with, or recovered from COVID-19 were included in the dataset. Sample metadata almost always included a de-identified subject ID, COVID-19 status, age in years and sex. The repertoires were released in a freely available public database meant as a resource for research on the immune response to SARS-CoV-2. Samples were obtained from the ongoing ImmuneRACE study (first 160 participants) and from some 1,200 subjects provided by 6 global collaborators. The material from the prospective study consisted of cDNA or gDNA derived from T cells, B-cell-depleted T cells, or PBMCs.

TCRbeta CDR3 regions were amplified from genomic DNA using the immunoSEQ Assay, a bias-controlled multiplex PCR. Per the source publication's procedure: Within the assay, amplification of reference gene primers was used to estimate how many nucleated cells each sample contained. Sequence reads were collapsed and filtered to measure the absolute abundance of every unique TCRbeta CDR3 rearrangement. For each sample, productive Simpson clonality was calculated as the square root of Simpson's diversity index over productive rearrangements. Here the immuneACCESS table is served through TCRdb, limited to in-frame sequences with V and J called. Missing clones are a known gap in these copies; in checked studies unresolved V genes cover under half, and the rest lacks a known reason. V and J calls and clone size come straight from that table; D and trimming were deduced from the DNA. Here the sample has under 200,000 clones; roughly 90% occur a single time. The top ten hold 6.6% of the sample.

The CDR3 measures 17 amino acids from cysteine to phenylalanine. Only the CDR3 DNA stays, 51 bases, in frame from base 1. V lost 5 bases and J lost 3 bases, and the count of bases not matched to a germline gene is 6. CDR1 and CDR2 were assigned from the germline V gene as SGHTA and FQGTGA. Enrolling through a virtual design, the prospective study's participants ranged in age from roughly 18 to 89 years and lived across roughly 23 United States geographic areas. In the prospective study, participants were assigned to cohorts based on the clinical history participants reported in a screening survey and a study questionnaire. For ImmuneRACE Cohort 3, a participant was defined as recovered based on two consecutive negative NP/OP PCR tests, clearance by a healthcare professional, or resolution of symptoms. Each participant in the prospective study had whole blood, serum and a nasopharyngeal or oropharyngeal swab collected by mobile phlebotomists. Additional blood draws and questionnaires over a 2-month period could optionally be provided by prospective study participants. Prospective study blood samples were shipped either frozen or at room temperature before DNA extraction.

The investigation overall reported the following: Clinical and demographic metadata were provided uncurated, with the amount varying by source and participant.

The sequencing input was PBMCs or T cells enriched from blood (not recorded which). This TCR came from a woman aged 50 to 60 who had recovered from COVID-19. The sequence links TRBV7-3 to TRBJ2-5, with 16 bases matching TRBD2. This receptor has the CDR3 CASSAGLAGGPKETQYF. The DNA sequence is TGTGCCAGCAGCGCGGGACTAGCGGGGGGGCCTAAAGAGACCCAGTACTTC.